These T cell receptor beta chains were read from a single sample in a study of T cell repertoires in cytomegalovirus infection. Antigen specificity for these receptors is unknown. Each CDR3 protein is one row after TCRdb ran MiXCR on the reads. The data show about 330,000 distinct CDR3 sequences, with 34% seen just once and roughly 14% held by the top ten. Specimen: cultured PBMCs, collected from culture after CMV antigen stimulation. The source is a human donor in good health (CMV status not recorded). Some clones in this sample may be carry-over from other donors' samples. CDR3s include the opening cysteine and the closing phenylalanine or tryptophan. D genes are given only for firm matches. Rows give clone size only sometimes, using once, few, many, or a class for an expanded clone.

size: few
V: TRBV4-3
D: .
J: TRBJ1-2
DNA: TGCGCCAGCAGCCAAGAATACGACAGACGCTACACCTTC
CDR3: CASSQEYDRRYTF

size: .
V: TRBV6-5
D: .
J: TRBJ1-4
DNA: TGTGCCAGCAGTTACGACCGACGTATGAAAAAACTGTTTTTT
CDR3: CASSYDRRMKKLFF

size: few
V: TRBV27
D: .
J: TRBJ2-1
DNA: TGTGCCAGCAGTTTATCGTGGGTTGTGGATGAGCAGTTCTTC
CDR3: CASSLSWVVDEQFF

size: .
V: TRBV7-6
D: TRBD1
J: TRBJ1-1
DNA: TGTGCCAGCAGCCGACAGGGGGGAAGTACTGAAGCTTTCTTT
CDR3: CASSRQGGSTEAFF

size: .
V: TRBV12-3/TRBV12-4
D: TRBD2
J: TRBJ2-1
DNA: TGTGCCAGCAGTTACTGGACTAGCGGAAACAATGAGCAGTTCTTC
CDR3: CASSYWTSGNNEQFF

size: few
V: TRBV28
D: .
J: TRBJ2-7
DNA: TGTGCCAGCAGTTTTGAGTACGCAGGACGCTCCTACGAGCAGTACTTC
CDR3: CASSFEYAGRSYEQYF

size: .
V: TRBV12-3/TRBV12-4
D: .
J: TRBJ2-1
DNA: TGTGCCAGCAGTTCGCGGGACTCCGAGGGTGAGCAGTTCTTC
CDR3: CASSSRDSEGEQFF

size: few
V: TRBV7-9
D: .
J: TRBJ1-1
DNA: TGTGCCAGCAGCGGAGGCGAGGGGCTTAACACTGAAGCTTTCTTT
CDR3: CASSGGEGLNTEAFF

size: few
V: TRBV7-2
D: .
J: TRBJ2-4
DNA: TGTGCCAGCAGCTTAAACGGGCAGGGCGAAGCCAAAAACATTCGGTACTTC
CDR3: CASSLNGQGEAKNIRYF

size: .
V: TRBV7-6
D: TRBD2
J: TRBJ2-1
DNA: TGTGCCAGCAGCCCCGTAAAGGGACTAGCGGGAGATGAGCAGTTCTTC
CDR3: CASSPVKGLAGDEQFF

size: .
V: TRBV25-1
D: .
J: TRBJ1-2
DNA: TGTGCCAGCAAAAGGACCGGGTCCTATGGCTACACCTTC
CDR3: CASKRTGSYGYTF

size: few
V: TRBV7-3
D: TRBD2
J: TRBJ2-1
DNA: TGTGCCAGCAGCATCGCTAGCGGCTTTTACAATGAGCAGTTCTTC
CDR3: CASSIASGFYNEQFF

size: few
V: TRBV7-7
D: TRBD2
J: TRBJ2-2
DNA: TGTGCCAGCAGCCTAGTCCCGGGACTAGCGGGGGTAAACACCGGGGAGCTGTTTTTT
CDR3: CASSLVPGLAGVNTGELFF

size: .
V: TRBV12-3/TRBV12-4
D: TRBD1
J: TRBJ1-2
DNA: TGTGCCAGCAGTCCGAGGGGACAGGGAAGTGGCTACACCTTC
CDR3: CASSPRGQGSGYTF

size: few
V: TRBV11-3
D: .
J: TRBJ2-1
DNA: TGTGCCAGCAGCTTAGGTATGAGGGGCAATGAGCAGTTCTTC
CDR3: CASSLGMRGNEQFF

size: few
V: TRBV6-5
D: .
J: TRBJ2-5
DNA: TGTGCCAGCATCCAGCTAGAGACCCAGTACTTC
CDR3: CASIQLETQYF

size: .
V: TRBV19
D: .
J: TRBJ1-5
DNA: TGTGCCAGTATGCAGGGTTCGGGCAAGTATCAGCCCCAGCATTTT
CDR3: CASMQGSGKYQPQHF

size: few
V: TRBV18
D: TRBD2
J: TRBJ2-1
DNA: TGTGCCAGCTCACCACAGCGGGAGTCCTACAATGAGCAGTTCTTC
CDR3: CASSPQRESYNEQFF

size: few
V: TRBV28
D: TRBD2
J: TRBJ2-7
DNA: TGTGCCAGCAGTTTTGTGCGGGAGCTAAGCTCCTACGAGCAGTACTTC
CDR3: CASSFVRELSSYEQYF

size: few
V: TRBV5-4
D: .
J: TRBJ1-1
DNA: TGTGCCAGCAGCTGGGCGGAGGGTCCTGAAGCTTTCTTT
CDR3: CASSWAEGPEAFF

size: .
V: TRBV7-2
D: TRBD2
J: TRBJ2-7
DNA: TGTGCCAGCAGCCCCGGACGGGAGGTATACGAGCAGTACTTC
CDR3: CASSPGREVYEQYF

size: few
V: TRBV5-4
D: TRBD1
J: TRBJ2-1
DNA: TGTGCCAGCAGCGCCCGGGACAGGGGGAATGAGCAGTTCTTC
CDR3: CASSARDRGNEQFF

size: .
V: TRBV27
D: .
J: TRBJ2-1
DNA: TGTGCCAGCAGGCAAAGGGGGGAGCAGTTCTTC
CDR3: CASRQRGEQFF

size: few
V: TRBV7-6
D: .
J: TRBJ2-2
DNA: TGTGCCAGCAGCGGCGCCGCCGGGGCCACCGGGGAGCTGTTTTTT
CDR3: CASSGAAGATGELFF

size: .
V: TRBV4-1
D: .
J: TRBJ2-4
DNA: TGCGCCAGCCGGGGTACAGCCAAAAACATTCAGTACTTC
CDR3: CASRGTAKNIQYF

size: .
V: TRBV4-3
D: .
J: TRBJ1-2
DNA: TGCGCCAGCAGCCAAGATCCACAGGTCGCCAACTATGGCTACACCTTC
CDR3: CASSQDPQVANYGYTF